These T cell receptor beta chains were read from a single sample in a study of T-cell reconstitution after alpha-beta-depleted transplantation in children. TCRdb independently ran MiXCR on the PCR reads; one entry per CDR3 protein. The data contain some 460,000 distinct CDR3 sequences, under 20% of them singletons. The starting material was PBMCs, mostly from graft donor cells, obtained 360 days after TCRalphabeta/CD19-depleted stem cell transplant. These receptors originate from a boy under two years old who had a stem cell transplant for Wiskott-Aldrich syndrome, so the T cells may come from the graft donor. Each CDR3 is given with its conserved first and last residue. A D gene is named only where the DNA matches it firmly. Clone sizes are given selectively: once, few, many, or a class where the clone is expanded.

few,TRBJ2-7,TRBD2,TRBV6-2/TRBV6-3,CASTPTSGFYEQYF,TGTGCCAGCACCCCAACTAGCGGATTCTACGAGCAGTACTTC
.,TRBJ2-2,TRBD1,TRBV12-3/TRBV12-4,CASSFDRGPNTGELFF,TGTGCCAGCAGTTTTGACAGGGGGCCGAACACCGGGGAGCTGTTTTTT
.,TRBJ1-1,.,TRBV10-3,CAIREYLNTEAFF,TGTGCCATCAGGGAATACCTGAACACTGAAGCTTTCTTT
.,TRBJ2-5,TRBD1,TRBV20-1,CSARPGQGTETQYF,TGCAGTGCGCGGCCGGGACAGGGAACAGAGACCCAGTACTTC
.,TRBJ2-3,.,TRBV12-3/TRBV12-4,CASSPQPGSTDTQYF,TGTGCCAGCAGTCCTCAACCGGGAAGCACAGATACGCAGTATTTT
many,TRBJ2-5,TRBD1,TRBV11-1,CASSPPGTGIKTQYF,TGTGCCAGCAGCCCTCCGGGGACAGGGATAAAGACCCAGTACTTC
many,TRBJ2-4,TRBD2,TRBV13,CASSFLGVLAEEAKNIQYF,TGTGCCAGCAGCTTCCTTGGGGTACTAGCGGAAGAAGCCAAAAACATTCAGTACTTC
.,TRBJ2-1,.,TRBV5-5,CASSLAQGGRNEQFF,TGTGCCAGCAGCTTGGCCCAGGGAGGTAGGAATGAGCAGTTCTTC
few,TRBJ2-3,.,TRBV11-2,CASSRDLRTDTQYF,TGTGCCAGCAGCAGGGACTTGCGCACAGATACGCAGTATTTT
.,TRBJ2-7,TRBD1,TRBV5-5,CASSLGVSGRGIYEQYF,TGTGCCAGCAGCTTGGGGGTATCGGGCAGGGGGATCTACGAGCAGTACTTC
.,TRBJ2-3,.,TRBV11-2,CASSLDPRGETQYF,TGTGCCAGCAGCTTAGACCCGAGGGGGGAGACGCAGTATTTT
.,TRBJ2-3,.,TRBV5-5,CASSLIPTHTDTQYF,TGTGCCAGCAGCTTGATCCCAACCCACACAGATACGCAGTATTTT
.,TRBJ2-1,.,TRBV7-6,CASSLRQKDEQFF,TGTGCCAGCAGCTTACGACAGAAGGATGAGCAGTTCTTC
.,TRBJ2-7,TRBD2,TRBV6-2/TRBV6-3,CASSFLAGAYEQYF,TGTGCCAGCAGTTTCTTGGCGGGGGCCTACGAGCAGTACTTC
.,TRBJ2-7,TRBD2,TRBV15,CATSSKGTSGGLEQYF,TGTGCCACCAGCAGCAAGGGGACTAGCGGGGGATTAGAGCAGTACTTC
.,TRBJ1-2,.,TRBV12-3/TRBV12-4,CASSRGRQASNYGYTF,TGTGCCAGCAGCCGGGGAAGACAGGCATCTAACTATGGCTACACCTTC
.,TRBJ2-7,TRBD2,TRBV18,CASSEGLAGGYEQYF,TGTGCCAGCTCAGAGGGACTAGCGGGGGGCTACGAGCAGTACTTC
few,TRBJ1-5,TRBD1,TRBV10-3,CAISTGGDQPQHF,TGTGCCATCAGCACAGGGGGCGATCAGCCCCAGCATTTT
few,TRBJ1-5,TRBD1,TRBV27,CASSPWTGNQPQHF,TGTGCCAGCAGTCCATGGACAGGGAATCAGCCCCAGCATTTT
many,TRBJ2-7,TRBD2,TRBV11-2,CASSRTSGSIEQYF,TGTGCCAGCAGCCGGACTAGCGGGAGTATCGAGCAGTACTTC
.,TRBJ2-3,TRBD2,TRBV12-3/TRBV12-4,CASNLSGRPPDTQYF,TGTGCCAGCAACCTTAGCGGGAGGCCCCCAGATACGCAGTATTTT
few,TRBJ2-3,.,TRBV10-3,CAISESGGGLGKGGADTQYF,TGTGCCATCAGTGAGTCGGGGGGGGGCCTCGGGAAAGGTGGAGCAGATACGCAGTATTTT
.,TRBJ1-1,.,TRBV19,CASSPMVNTEAFF,TGTGCCAGTAGTCCAATGGTGAACACTGAAGCTTTCTTT
.,TRBJ2-7,TRBD1,TRBV5-1,CASASGQGDEQYF,TGCGCCAGCGCGTCCGGACAGGGGGACGAGCAGTACTTC
.,TRBJ2-7,TRBD1,TRBV5-1,CASSYRGTYEQYF,TGCGCCAGCAGCTACAGGGGGACCTACGAGCAGTACTTC
few,TRBJ2-3,.,TRBV19,CASSRRQATDTQYF,TGTGCCAGCAGTCGCCGGCAGGCTACAGATACGCAGTATTTT
.,TRBJ2-2,TRBD1,TRBV28,CASNLMDRVGGELFF,TGTGCCAGCAACCTCATGGACAGGGTCGGCGGGGAGCTGTTTTTT
.,TRBJ2-7,.,TRBV20-1,CSARRVGWQLVHYEQYF,TGCAGTGCTAGAAGGGTTGGTTGGCAGCTCGTCCACTACGAGCAGTACTTC
.,TRBJ2-7,TRBD2,TRBV5-1,CASSLASTRVAGGSSYEQYF,TGCGCCAGCAGCTTGGCCTCCACGCGAGTAGCGGGAGGTAGCTCCTACGAGCAGTACTTC
.,TRBJ1-2,.,TRBV7-2,CASSSDTYYGYTF,TGTGCCAGCAGCTCGGACACGTACTATGGCTACACCTTC
.,TRBJ1-1,.,TRBV29-1,CSVLRSTEAFF,TGCAGCGTTCTTCGTTCTACTGAAGCTTTCTTT
.,TRBJ2-2,.,TRBV24-1,CATSDTGHDGELFF,TGTGCCACCAGTGATACCGGACATGACGGGGAGCTGTTTTTT
.,TRBJ2-2,TRBD1,TRBV2,CASRDAYLSDRVNGELFF,TGTGCCAGCAGGGACGCATACCTAAGTGACAGGGTGAACGGGGAGCTGTTTTTT
few,TRBJ1-2,.,TRBV12-3/TRBV12-4,CASRPLRTFLNYGYTF,TGTGCCAGCAGACCCCTTAGGACATTCCTTAACTATGGCTACACCTTC
few,TRBJ1-2,.,TRBV6-5,CASSYGGRTNYGYTF,TGTGCCAGCAGTTACGGAGGGAGGACTAACTATGGCTACACCTTC
few,TRBJ2-7,TRBD1,TRBV29-1,CSVGQGGNEQYF,TGCAGCGTTGGACAGGGGGGGAACGAGCAGTACTTC
.,TRBJ1-1,.,TRBV7-2,CASSLRVPLNTEVFF,TGTGCCAGCAGCTTACGGGTGCCGTTGAACACTGAAGTTTTCTTT
.,TRBJ2-1,.,TRBV19,CASSSLSARSYNEQFF,TGTGCCAGTAGTTCCCTCAGCGCGAGGTCCTACAATGAGCAGTTCTTC
many,TRBJ1-2,.,TRBV18,CASSKETGTDGYTF,TGTGCCAGCTCAAAAGAAACAGGGACGGATGGCTACACCTTC
few,TRBJ2-3,.,TRBV19,CASRPWSRGTDTQYF,TGTGCCAGTAGGCCTTGGTCGAGGGGCACAGATACGCAGTATTTT
few,TRBJ2-2,TRBD2,TRBV9,CASSVKASGRSGELFF,TGTGCCAGCAGCGTAAAGGCTAGCGGGAGATCCGGGGAGCTGTTTTTT
few,TRBJ2-7,.,TRBV5-1,CASRKTSYSYEQYF,TGCGCCAGCAGGAAAACATCCTACTCCTACGAGCAGTACTTC
.,TRBJ2-1,TRBD1,TRBV24-1,CATSDTGQGTDEQFF,TGTGCCACCAGTGATACGGGACAGGGGACGGATGAGCAGTTCTTC
few,TRBJ2-3,TRBD2,TRBV5-1,CASSFAGGVTDTQYF,TGCGCCAGCAGCTTTGCGGGGGGGGTCACAGATACGCAGTATTTT
.,TRBJ2-7,.,TRBV6-2/TRBV6-3,CASRLLDYEQYF,TGTGCCAGCAGACTACTAGATTACGAGCAGTACTTC
few,TRBJ2-7,.,TRBV5-1,CASSSKGPSYEQYF,TGCGCCAGCAGCTCAAAAGGGCCTTCCTACGAGCAGTACTTC
.,TRBJ1-5,TRBD1,TRBV20-1,CSAMETGLQPQHF,TGCAGTGCCATGGAGACAGGGTTGCAGCCCCAGCATTTT
few,TRBJ2-1,TRBD2,TRBV9,CASSVAGGNEQFF,TGTGCCAGCAGCGTAGCGGGAGGCAATGAGCAGTTCTTC
few,TRBJ1-1,.,TRBV5-1,CASSIIRQEGTEAFF,TGCGCCAGCAGCATCATACGGCAGGAGGGCACTGAAGCTTTCTTT
.,TRBJ2-5,.,TRBV30,CAWSGRSQETQYF,TGTGCCTGGAGTGGTCGGTCTCAAGAGACCCAGTACTTC
.,TRBJ2-7,.,TRBV6-1,CASSWTVTSPGEQYF,TGTGCCAGCAGCTGGACAGTAACTAGTCCCGGGGAGCAGTACTTC
once,TRBJ2-3,.,TRBV3-1,CASSRDFLTDTQYF,TGTGCCAGCAGCCGGGACTTCCTCACAGATACGCAGTATTTT
.,TRBJ1-1,TRBD1,TRBV7-2,CASSLVNRGRTEAFF,TGTGCCAGCAGCTTAGTCAACAGGGGGCGGACTGAAGCTTTCTTT
few,TRBJ1-1,TRBD1,TRBV5-4,CASSWDRVFSEAFF,TGTGCCAGCAGCTGGGACAGGGTATTCTCTGAAGCTTTCTTT
.,TRBJ2-1,.,TRBV2,CTSRLAVLAADNKNEQFF,TGTACCAGCAGGTTGGCTGTCTTAGCGGCGGACAATAAAAATGAGCAGTTCTTC
few,TRBJ2-5,.,TRBV29-1,CSVDETQYF,TGCAGCGTTGATGAGACCCAGTACTTC
.,TRBJ1-2,.,TRBV5-1,CASRPGASYGYTF,TGCGCCAGCAGGCCGGGGGCATCCTATGGCTACACCTTC